This T cell receptor (beta chain) was captured in a study of T cell responses to AZD1222 COVID-19 vaccine. TCRdb's table, derived via immunoSEQ multiplex PCR, lists solely in-frame clones and lacks some. The table has some 170,000 clones, 70% to 90% seen once. Notes on this clone: Its antigen is not known.

This CDR3 spans 12 amino acids. The V gene lost 10 bases and the J gene lost 0 bases, with 9 bases spanning the gap. Germline V CDR1 and CDR2: MDHEN, SYDVKM. Study-level results: Spike-specific TCR breadth and depth both grew after two AZD1222 doses. Researchers report vaccine-associated CD4 TCRs spanning spike, with dominance at 160-218 and 743-854. Possibly, clonal diversity was underestimated; donors were largely white British and included more females. Only 5 or 6 AZD1222 recipients tested seropositive at baseline.

Sequenced here: peripheral blood, sampled 28 days after the second dose of the MenACWY control vaccine. The sequence derives from an adult who received the MenACWY meningococcal vaccine as a control. V usage is TRBV28 and J usage is TRBJ1-1; D is possibly TRBD1 (5 bases). The CDR3 sequence: CATGAVNTEAFF. The CDR3 region has the DNA TGTGCCACTGGGGCAGTGAACACTGAAGCTTTCTTT.